This TCR beta chain was identified in a study of T cells after yellow fever vaccination. Study-wide points: Booster samples showed a return of most primary-vaccination clones (about 96% CD4, approximately 90% CD8).

In making TCR cDNA, 5'RACE template switching added a universal primer site and UMIs to it. TCRdb recomputed calls from the 5' RACE reads with MiXCR, one row per CDR3 protein. The table lists roughly 340,000 distinct CDR3 sequences, around 4.1% of them singletons. Germline-derived CDR1 and CDR2 are SGHKS and YYEKEE (reference sequence). The CDR3 consists of 11 residues. V was clipped by 0 bases and J by 8 bases, with 5 bases between them. This clonotype was detected a few times. Its target is not known. The sequence was obtained from a man aged 18 to 29 who received the YFV17D yellow fever vaccine. The V gene is TRBV5-5, the J gene TRBJ1-1, with D unclear. The sample consisted of PBMCs, taken 5 days after the yellow fever booster vaccination. DNA of the CDR3: TGTGCCAGCAGCTTGGCCAGGGAAGCTTTCTTT. It is translated as CASSLAREAFF.